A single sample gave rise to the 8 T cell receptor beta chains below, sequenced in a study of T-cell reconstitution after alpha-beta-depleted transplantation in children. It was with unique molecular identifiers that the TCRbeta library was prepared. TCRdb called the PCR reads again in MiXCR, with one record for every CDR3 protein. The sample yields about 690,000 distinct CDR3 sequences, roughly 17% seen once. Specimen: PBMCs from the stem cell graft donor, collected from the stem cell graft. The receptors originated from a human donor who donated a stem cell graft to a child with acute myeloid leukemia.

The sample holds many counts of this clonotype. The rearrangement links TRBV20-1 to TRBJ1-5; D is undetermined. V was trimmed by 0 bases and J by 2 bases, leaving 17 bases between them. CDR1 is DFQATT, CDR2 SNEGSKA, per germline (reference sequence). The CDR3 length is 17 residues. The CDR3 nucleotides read TGCAGTGCTAGAGATCACGGCACCCCAAGGGGCAATCAGCCCCAGCATTTT. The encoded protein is CSARDHGTPRGNQPQHF.

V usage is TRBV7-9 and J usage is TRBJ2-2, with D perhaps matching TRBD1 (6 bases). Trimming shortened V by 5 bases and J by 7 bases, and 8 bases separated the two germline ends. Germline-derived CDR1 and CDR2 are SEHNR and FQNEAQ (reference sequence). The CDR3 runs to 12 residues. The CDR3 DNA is TGTGCCAGCAGCGAGGGGGTCGGGGAGCTGTTTTTT. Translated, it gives CASSEGVGELFF.

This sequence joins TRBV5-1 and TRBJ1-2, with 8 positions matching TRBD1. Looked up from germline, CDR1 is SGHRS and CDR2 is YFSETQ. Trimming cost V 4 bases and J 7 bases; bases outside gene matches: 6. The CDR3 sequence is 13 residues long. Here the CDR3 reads CASSPDREVGYTF. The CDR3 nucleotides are TGCGCCAGCAGCCCGGACAGGGAGGTTGGCTACACCTTC.

CDR3 amino acids: CASSWGVAEAFF. In DNA, the CDR3 is TGTGCCAGCAGCTGGGGTGTGGCTGAAGCTTTCTTT. The chain combines TRBV7-2 with TRBJ1-1; D not certain. Trimming removed 4 bases from V and 6 bases from J, with 9 bases in between. Germline CDR1 is SGHTA and CDR2 is FQGNSA. This CDR3 contains 12 residues.

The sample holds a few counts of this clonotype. The CDR3 DNA sequence: TGTGCCAGCAGTTATCATTCAGGGCCCACCGGGGAGCTGTTTTTT. Amino acid sequence: CASSYHSGPTGELFF. The rearrangement links TRBV6-2 or TRBV6-3 to TRBJ2-2; a weak D match, TRBD1 (5 bases). CDR3 length equals 15 residues. The V gene lost 3 bases and the J gene lost 4 bases, with 12 bases spanning the gap. From germline, CDR1 is MNHEY and CDR2 SVGEGT.

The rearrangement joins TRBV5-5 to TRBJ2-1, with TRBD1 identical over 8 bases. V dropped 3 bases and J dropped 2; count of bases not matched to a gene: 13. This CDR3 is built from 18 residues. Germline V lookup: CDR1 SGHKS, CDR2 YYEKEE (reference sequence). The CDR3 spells CASSSLIWTGTTYNEQFF. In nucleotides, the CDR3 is TGTGCCAGCAGCTCCCTAATCTGGACAGGGACAACCTACAATGAGCAGTTCTTC.

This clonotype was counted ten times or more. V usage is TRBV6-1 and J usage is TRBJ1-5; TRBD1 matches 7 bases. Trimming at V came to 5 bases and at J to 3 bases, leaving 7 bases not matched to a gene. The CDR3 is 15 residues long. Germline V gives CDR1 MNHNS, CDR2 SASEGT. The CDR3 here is CASSPTGIYNQPQHF. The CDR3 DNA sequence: TGTGCCAGCAGTCCGACAGGGATTTACAATCAGCCCCAGCATTTT.

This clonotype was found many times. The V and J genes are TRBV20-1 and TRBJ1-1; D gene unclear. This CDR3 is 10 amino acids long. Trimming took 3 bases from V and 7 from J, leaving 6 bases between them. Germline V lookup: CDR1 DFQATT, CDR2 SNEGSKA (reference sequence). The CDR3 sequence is CSASVVEAFF. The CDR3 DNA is TGCAGTGCTAGTGTGGTTGAAGCTTTCTTT.